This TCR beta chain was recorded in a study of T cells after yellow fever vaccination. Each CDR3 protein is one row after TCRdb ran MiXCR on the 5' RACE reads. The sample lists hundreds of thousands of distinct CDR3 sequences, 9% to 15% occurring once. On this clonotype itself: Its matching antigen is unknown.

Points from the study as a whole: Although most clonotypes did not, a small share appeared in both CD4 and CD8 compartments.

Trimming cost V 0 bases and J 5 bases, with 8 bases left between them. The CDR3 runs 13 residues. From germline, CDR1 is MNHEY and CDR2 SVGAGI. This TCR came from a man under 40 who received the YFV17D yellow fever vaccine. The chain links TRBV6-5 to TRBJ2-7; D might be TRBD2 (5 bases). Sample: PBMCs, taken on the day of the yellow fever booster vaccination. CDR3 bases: TGTGCCAGCAGTTACTCACCGGGGAACGAGCAGTACTTC. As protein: CASSYSPGNEQYF.